Following are 26 T cell receptor beta chains from one sample sequenced in a study of blood T cell repertoires in COVID-19. Using immunoSEQ multiplex PCR, the repertoire was profiled, and TCRdb retains in-frame clones only, with some absent. Counted here are about 350,000 clones, roughly nine tenths occurring once; the ten biggest clones make up under 5%. Sequenced input: peripheral blood. These receptors were collected from a woman aged 60 to 75 with COVID-19, enrolled during active disease.

This clone has a single count. V gene TRBV21-1 combines with J gene TRBJ1-2. TRBV21-1 is given as a pseudogene. The CDR3 is 16 residues long. This chain's CDR3 is CASSKGGAGGGDGYTF. The CDR3 DNA sequence: TGTGCCAGCAGCAAAGGCGGAGCGGGGGGCGGCGATGGCTACACCTTC.

The rearrangement links TRBV6-5 to TRBJ1-2; 7 bases match TRBD1. CDR3 length equals 15 residues. V dropped 2 bases and J dropped 2; count of bases not matched to a gene: 5. The germline CDR1 and CDR2 sequences are MNHEY and SVGAGI. Here the CDR3 DNA reads TGTGCCAGCAGTTACACCGGACAGGAGAACTATGGCTACACCTTC. This encodes CASSYTGQENYGYTF.

The chain combines TRBV12-3 or TRBV12-4 with TRBJ2-1; 8 bases agree with TRBD1. The CDR3 totals 13 residues. V trimming: 5 bases; J trimming: 9 bases; junction bases outside the gene matches: 6. The CDR3 reads CASSATGDSEQFF. The CDR3 DNA is TGTGCCAGCAGTGCGACAGGGGACAGTGAGCAGTTCTTC.

The genes are TRBV7-3 and TRBJ1-1; D gene ambiguous. CDR1 and CDR2 from the germline V gene are SGHTA and FQGTGA. There are 15 residues in the CDR3. Trimming removed 1 base from V and 3 bases from J, with 12 bases in between. The CDR3 sequence is CASSLNRMRDTEAFF. CDR3 nucleotides: TGTGCCAGCAGCTTAAATCGCATGAGAGACACTGAAGCTTTCTTT.

CDR3 amino acids: CASSPQPSGGTAGELFF. CDR3 DNA: TGTGCCAGCAGCCCACAACCTAGCGGGGGGACCGCCGGGGAGCTGTTTTTT. The J gene is TRBJ2-2, the V gene TRBV7-3; 11 positions match TRBD2. There are 17 residues in the CDR3. Germline V gives CDR1 SGHTA, CDR2 FQGTGA. J lost 6 bases, V lost 5 bases, and 11 bases had no gene match.

The V gene is TRBV6-6, the J gene TRBJ1-2; D is ambiguous. This CDR3 spans 11 amino acids. V lost 2 bases and J 7 bases, leaving 5 bases between the germline ends. The V gene's germline CDR1 is MNHNY and CDR2 SVGAGI (reference sequence). The CDR3 sequence: CASSYPGGYTF. The CDR3 bases are TGTGCCAGCAGTTACCCAGGTGGCTACACCTTC.

CDR3 sequence (DNA): TGCGCCAGCAGCCCAGGACTAGCGGGGGGGCCGGCCAATGAGCAGTTCTTC. This translates into CASSPGLAGGPANEQFF. V and J are TRBV5-1 and TRBJ2-1; 15 bases line up with TRBD2. V was pared by 4 bases and J by 6 bases, with 8 bases of the junction left unmatched. The CDR3 length is 17 residues. CDR1 is SGHRS, CDR2 YFSETQ, per germline. Full variable domain (outside the CDR3, taken from reference TRBV5-1 and TRBJ2-1): KAGVTQTPRYLIKTRGQQVTLSCSPISGHRSVSWYQQTPGQGLQFLFEYFSETQRNKGNFPGRFSGRQFSNSRSEMNVSTLELGDSALYLCASSPGLAGGPANEQFFGPGTRLTVL.

The chain recombines TRBV14 with TRBJ2-3; 7 bases map to TRBD1. The CDR3 totals 15 residues. V dropped 4 bases and J dropped 1; count of bases not matched to a gene: 5. Germline assignment: CDR1 SGHDN and CDR2 FVKESK. CDR3 nucleotide sequence: TGTGCCAGCAGCCCCCGACAGGGTCGCACAGATACGCAGTATTTT. This encodes CASSPRQGRTDTQYF.

J is TRBJ2-5 and V is TRBV5-1; perhaps TRBD2 as D (6 bases). Germline V gene lookup returns CDR1 SGHRS and CDR2 YFSETQ. This CDR3 is built from 14 residues. The ends were cut back, 3 bases at V and 9 bases at J, with 18 bases in the middle. CDR3 DNA: TGCGCCAGCAGCTATCAAAGGTCGGGGGACTCCCAGTACTTC. Residues: CASSYQRSGDSQYF. Variable domain in full (rest from reference TRBV5-1 and TRBJ2-5): KAGVTQTPRYLIKTRGQQVTLSCSPISGHRSVSWYQQTPGQGLQFLFEYFSETQRNKGNFPGRFSGRQFSNSRSEMNVSTLELGDSALYLCASSYQRSGDSQYFGPGTRLLVL.

There are a few counts of this clone. This CDR3 reads CASSRDPRTVGNNEQFF. In nucleotides, the CDR3 is TGTGCCAGTAGTAGGGACCCTAGGACAGTAGGGAACAATGAGCAGTTCTTC. The chain couples TRBV19 to TRBJ2-1, with D perhaps TRBD1 (6 bases). From germline, CDR1 is LNHDA and CDR2 SQIVND (reference sequence). Trimming took off 4 bases at V and 5 bases at J, with 21 bases between the two ends. The length of the CDR3 is 17 residues.

This sequence joins TRBV24-1 and TRBJ1-5; D remains unclear. Germline V gene lookup returns CDR1 KGHDR and CDR2 SFDVKD. The V and J ends lost 2 bases and 9 bases respectively, with 10 bases between them. CDR3 length: 13 amino acids. CDR3 sequence (DNA): TGTGCCACCAGTGATTCTCGGGTGGGGCCCCAGCATTTT. This encodes CATSDSRVGPQHF.

This chain connects TRBV5-1 to TRBJ1-3, with no clear D. Trimming took off 7 bases at V and 2 bases at J, with 22 bases between the two ends. CDR3 length equals 17 residues. Germline V gives CDR1 SGHRS, CDR2 YFSETQ. CDR3 in amino acids: CASSEGRPELPGNTIYF. The CDR3 coding sequence is TGCGCCAGCTCAGAGGGTAGGCCGGAACTTCCTGGAAACACCATATATTTT.

The chain couples TRBV11-2 to TRBJ1-2, with TRBD1 matching over 7 bases. Germline V gene lookup returns CDR1 SGHAT and CDR2 FQNNGV. J lost 8 bases, V lost 1 base, and 7 bases had no gene match. The CDR3 loop spans 14 amino acids. CDR3 DNA sequence: TGTGCCAGCAGCTTAGGAAAGGGGGCGCGAGGCTACACCTTC. Residues: CASSLGKGARGYTF.

This clone has just one count. The chain couples TRBV5-1 to TRBJ1-5, with D tentatively TRBD1 (6 bases). V gave up 0 bases and J gave up 7 bases, with 11 bases separating them. The V gene's germline CDR1 is SGHRS and CDR2 YFSETQ. CDR3 length: 14 amino acids. The CDR3 nucleotides are TGCGCCAGCAGCTTGGCAGGGGTCGACCAGCCCCAGCATTTT. It yields the protein CASSLAGVDQPQHF.

The genes are TRBV28 and TRBJ2-3; D might be TRBD2 (6 bases). V lost 3 bases and J lost 1, with 20 bases in between. This CDR3 region has 18 residues. Per germline, CDR1 MDHEN and CDR2 SYDVKM. The CDR3 nucleotides are TGTGCCAGCAGTTTCGCAACCCTCCTAGGAGGGGGCACAGATACGCAGTATTTT. Its protein is CASSFATLLGGGTDTQYF.

The rearrangement links TRBV2 to TRBJ1-1; D remains ambiguous. Trimming shortened V by 3 bases and J by 0 bases, and 8 bases separated the two germline ends. The germline CDR1 and CDR2 sequences are SNHLY and FYNNEI. This CDR3 is 14 amino acids long. The DNA for the CDR3 is TGTGCCAGCAGTGAGGAGGCTATGAACACTGAAGCTTTCTTT. Protein sequence: CASSEEAMNTEAFF.

This clone was picked up one time. Other DNA sequences in this specimen translate into the identical CDR3. CDR3 region: CASRRREETQYF. The DNA for the CDR3 is TGTGCCAGCAGACGGCGGGAAGAGACCCAGTACTTC. The chain couples TRBV6-5 to TRBJ2-5; a weak D match, TRBD2 (5 bases). Germline CDR1 MNHEY, CDR2 SVGAGI. With 6 bases removed from V and 3 bases from J, the gap between germline ends came to 8 bases. There are 12 residues in the CDR3.

DNA of the CDR3: TGTGCCAGCAGCCCGACTAGCGGGGGGAGGTATGAGCAGTTCTTC. Protein: CASSPTSGGRYEQFF. The V gene is TRBV9, the J gene TRBJ2-1, with 13 bases matching TRBD2. The germline V gene has CDR1 SGDLS and CDR2 YYNGEE. V trimming: 4 bases; J trimming: 8 bases; junction bases outside the gene matches: 6. The CDR3 covers 15 residues.

The V and J genes are TRBV28 and TRBJ1-1, with D unclear. The V gene lost 2 bases and the J gene lost 6 bases, with 4 bases spanning the gap. CDR1 and CDR2 from the germline V gene are MDHEN and SYDVKM. This CDR3 spans 11 amino acids. CDR3 region: CASSLQAEAFF. CDR3 coding DNA: TGTGCCAGCAGTTTACAGGCTGAAGCTTTCTTT.

V usage is TRBV6-6 and J usage is TRBJ1-1; D perhaps matches TRBD1 (6 bases). The CDR3 length is 14 residues. Trimming pared 4 bases from V and 4 bases from J, leaving 13 bases between. Germline CDR1 reads MNHNY; CDR2 reads SVGAGI (reference sequence). The CDR3 here is CASSFSQGSTEAFF. Written as DNA, the CDR3 is TGTGCCAGCAGTTTCTCACAGGGCTCCACTGAAGCTTTCTTT.

The chain links TRBV7-6 to TRBJ2-6, with TRBD1 matching over 7 bases. The J segment lost 4 bases and the V segment lost 3 bases, leaving 3 bases of the junction unmatched. The CDR3 has 15 residues. Per germline, CDR1 SGHVS and CDR2 FNYEAQ. The CDR3 nucleotides read TGTGCCAGCAGCTTCACAGGGGCCGGGGCCAACGTCCTGACTTTC. Residues: CASSFTGAGANVLTF.

The V and J genes are TRBV21-1 and TRBJ1-5; the D call of TRBD1 is as the table states it, not checked on the DNA. TRBV21-1 counts as a pseudogene. CDR3 length: 17 residues. CDR3: CASSTRTGAGRYQPQHF. CDR3 nucleotide sequence: TGTGCCAGCAGCACAAGAACAGGGGCAGGGCGATATCAGCCCCAGCATTTT.

This CDR3 is CSVDRTGDGNTIYF. CDR3 in DNA: TGCAGCGTTGATCGGACAGGGGATGGAAACACCATATATTTT. The rearrangement links TRBV29-1 to TRBJ1-3; 9 nucleotides line up with TRBD1. Trimming removed 3 bases from V and 3 bases from J; junction bases left unmatched: 3. Per the germline V gene, CDR1 is SQVTM and CDR2 is ANQGSEA. The CDR3 length is 14 residues.

V usage is TRBV5-5 and J usage is TRBJ1-1; 9 bases agree with TRBD1. Germline values: CDR1 SGHKS, CDR2 YYEKEE (reference sequence). The CDR3 is 16 amino acids. V was clipped by 4 bases and J by 6 bases; unmatched bases: 13. Here the CDR3 reads CASSRRDRVKSPEAFF. In DNA form, the CDR3 reads TGTGCCAGCAGCCGGAGGGACAGGGTGAAAAGCCCTGAAGCTTTCTTT.

This clone was counted a single time. The chain couples TRBV6-2 or TRBV6-3 to TRBJ2-1; D perhaps matches TRBD1 (5 bases). Germline assignment: CDR1 MNHEY and CDR2 SVGEGT. V lost 2 bases to trimming and J lost 11 bases, with 13 bases between them. The CDR3 length is 13 residues. CDR3 loop: CASSYTGMAQQFF. The CDR3 DNA reads TGTGCCAGCAGTTACACAGGTATGGCCCAGCAGTTCTTC.

J is TRBJ1-5 and V is TRBV7-9, with D maybe TRBD1 (6 bases). The CDR3 has 15 amino acids. V shed 4 bases and J shed 4 bases, with 14 bases lying between them. The germline V gene has CDR1 SEHNR and CDR2 FQNEAQ (reference sequence). The CDR3 protein is CASSSTGKGNQPQHF. The DNA of the CDR3 is TGTGCCAGCAGCTCAACAGGGAAAGGGAATCAGCCCCAGCATTTT.